This T cell receptor beta chain was obtained from a study of CD8 T cells in ankylosing spondylitis. The sample holds a few counts of this clonotype. CDR3 length: 14 amino acids. From germline, CDR1 is DFQATT and CDR2 SNEGSKA (reference sequence). The ends were cut back, 0 bases at V and 4 bases at J, with 12 bases in the middle. A single record per CDR3 protein comes from TCRdb applying MiXCR to the 5' RACE reads. Of a few hundred thousand distinct CDR3 sequences in the sample, over 15% were seen once. The receptor was isolated from a male donor with ankylosing spondylitis or in good health (not recorded which). Material: blood, either unsorted or a sorted T cell fraction (not recorded which). The chain couples TRBV20-1 to TRBJ2-5; no definite D call. The CDR3 coding sequence is TGCAGTGCTAGAGAATGGGCTAGGATAGAGACCCAGTACTTC. Translated, it gives CSAREWARIETQYF.